What follows are 16 T cell receptor beta chains derived from one specimen sequenced in a study of T cells in narcolepsy. Antigens for these TCRs are unknown. Sequencing used immunoSEQ multiplex PCR; TCRdb keeps in-frame clones, though not all of them. The table has over 700 clones, about 18% seen once; the top ten hold about 10%. The sequenced sample was cultured CD4+ T cells from cerebrospinal fluid. All receptors come from a human donor with narcolepsy.

Only a few counts were recorded for this clone. The genes are TRBV2 and TRBJ2-5, with 7 bases matching TRBD2. This CDR3 comprises 15 residues. Germline trimming cut 2 bases from V and 2 bases from J; bases unmatched to any gene: 5. The germline CDR1 and CDR2 sequences are SNHLY and FYNNEI. The CDR3 region is CASSETRGEQETQYF. The CDR3 nucleotides read TGTGCCAGCAGTGAAACCCGGGGGGAACAAGAGACCCAGTACTTC.

The chain is built from TRBV7-9 and TRBJ2-7; TRBD2 matches at 9 bases. Germline CDR1 and CDR2: SEHNR and FQNEAQ (reference sequence). J lost 8 bases, V lost 6 bases, and 11 bases had no gene match. The CDR3 length is 14 residues. The CDR3 loop is CASRDLAGVPQQYF. CDR3 coding DNA: TGTGCCAGCAGGGATTTAGCGGGAGTACCCCAGCAGTACTTC.

This clone is judged medium-sized (0.01 to 0.1%). V usage is TRBV9 and J usage is TRBJ1-2; 7 bases fit TRBD1. V shed 0 bases and J 4 bases; nucleotides not matched to a gene: 3. The length of the CDR3 is 14 residues. Germline CDR1 and CDR2: SGDLS and YYNGEE. CDR3 bases: TGTGCCAGCAGCGTAGCGCAGGGGGGCTATGGCTACACCTTC. It is translated as CASSVAQGGYGYTF.

By share of the sample, this clone is large. The chain joins TRBV7-9 to TRBJ1-1, with D maybe TRBD1 (6 bases). From germline, CDR1 is SEHNR and CDR2 FQNEAQ (reference sequence). V lost 4 bases to trimming and J lost 0 bases, with 9 bases between them. This CDR3 region has 14 residues. This chain's CDR3 is CASSSRTVNTEAFF. The CDR3 nucleotides are TGTGCCAGCAGCTCTAGGACAGTGAACACTGAAGCTTTCTTT.

By share, this clone ranks as medium-sized. The chain combines TRBV28 with TRBJ1-2; tentatively, D is TRBD1 (6 bases). V was trimmed by 4 bases and J by 5 bases, leaving 17 bases between them. Germline V gives CDR1 MDHEN, CDR2 SYDVKM. CDR3 size: 15 residues. The CDR3 loop reads CASSWPSGQGYGYTF. Written as DNA, the CDR3 is TGTGCCAGCAGTTGGCCCAGTGGGCAGGGGTATGGCTACACCTTC.

This clone was seen a handful of times. The rearrangement links TRBV6-5 to TRBJ1-6, with D maybe TRBD1 (5 bases). Germline V gives CDR1 MNHEY, CDR2 SVGAGI. This CDR3 comprises 16 residues. V gave up 2 bases and J gave up 4 bases, with 12 bases separating them. The CDR3 DNA follows: TGTGCCAGCAGTTACCGGGGGAGGATTTATAATTCACCCCTCCACTTT. Translated, it gives CASSYRGRIYNSPLHF.

The genes are TRBV19 and TRBJ1-1, with D possibly matching TRBD1 (5 bases). Per the germline V gene, CDR1 is LNHDA and CDR2 is SQIVND (reference sequence). CDR3 size: 15 residues. The V and J ends lost 7 bases and 5 bases respectively, with 20 bases between them. CDR3 coding DNA: TGTGCCAGTAACGTCCCCATGGGGGGAATGACTGAAGCTTTCTTT. The encoded protein is CASNVPMGGMTEAFF.

This clone showed up just a few times. This sequence joins TRBV7-9 and TRBJ2-2; TRBD2 matches at 9 bases. Germline assignment: CDR1 SEHNR and CDR2 FQNEAQ (reference sequence). The CDR3 is made up of 14 amino acids. J was trimmed by 3 bases and V by 6 bases; bases with no gene match: 2. CDR3 residues: CASSLAGYTGELFF. For the CDR3, the DNA is TGTGCCAGCAGTCTAGCGGGATACACCGGGGAGCTGTTTTTT.

This clone is deemed medium-sized. V gene TRBV28 combines with J gene TRBJ1-5; 8 bases align to TRBD1. J lost 5 bases, V lost 6 bases, and 6 bases had no gene match. Germline-derived CDR1 and CDR2 are MDHEN and SYDVKM. The CDR3 length is 14 residues. This CDR3 is CASRGGTGYQPQHF. The CDR3, as DNA: TGTGCCAGCAGGGGAGGGACAGGTTATCAGCCCCAGCATTTT.

The chain carries TRBV13 and TRBJ2-7; D is possibly TRBD1 (6 bases). The CDR3 runs to 13 residues. The ends were cut back, 6 bases at V and 6 bases at J, with 15 bases in the middle. Germline-derived CDR1 and CDR2 are PRHDT and FYEKMQ (reference sequence). The CDR3 DNA follows: TGTGCCAGCAGTTCACAGGGAACCCCCGAGCAGTACTTC. This sequence encodes CASSSQGTPEQYF.

Comments on this clone: Since a far larger clone is one base different, this is likely a read error. The chain couples TRBV30 to TRBJ1-3; unclear D gene. Looked up from germline, CDR1 is GTSNPN and CDR2 is SVGIG (reference sequence). The CDR3 contains 15 residues. Trimming took off 2 bases at V and 0 bases at J, with 11 bases between the two ends. CDR3 protein: CAWSLLGNSGNTIYF. CDR3 bases: TGTGCCTGGAGTCTACTCGGTAACTCTGGAAACACCATATATTTT.

The rearrangement joins TRBV11-2 to TRBJ2-2, with 14 bases lining up with TRBD2. After removal of 5 bases from V and 5 bases from J, the junction contained 4 bases not matched to a gene. CDR1 and CDR2 (germline): SGHAT, FQNNGV. The CDR3 is 16 amino acids. DNA for the CDR3: TGTGCCAGCAGCCCCGGGACTAGCGGGAGTACCGGGGAGCTGTTTTTT. This gives the protein CASSPGTSGSTGELFF.

This clone has more than one count but fewer than ten. The gene calls are TRBV7-2 and TRBJ1-2, with 9 bases identical to TRBD1. Germline assignment: CDR1 SGHTA and CDR2 FQGNSA. The junction had 4 bases not matched to a gene; V was cut back by 5 bases and J by 3 bases. This CDR3 is 14 amino acids long. CDR3 coding DNA: TGTGCCAGCAGCCCCAGGACAGGGGACTATGGCTACACCTTC. It is translated as CASSPRTGDYGYTF.

This clone ranks as medium-sized. The V gene is TRBV6-5, the J gene TRBJ2-7; TRBD1 matches 10 bases. The length of the CDR3 is 14 residues. The V and J ends lost 3 bases and 6 bases, in that order; junction bases with no gene match: 5. Per germline, CDR1 MNHEY and CDR2 SVGAGI. The CDR3 protein is CASSYLGTGVEQYF. The CDR3 nucleotides are TGTGCCAGCAGTTATCTAGGGACAGGGGTCGAGCAGTACTTC.

This clone was seen a handful of times. This is likely an artifact of a read error, given a far larger clone one base away. The chain recombines TRBV5-4 with TRBJ2-5, with D perhaps TRBD1 (6 bases). Germline CDR1 and CDR2: SGHNT and YYREEE (reference sequence). This CDR3 has 14 residues. V was trimmed by 4 bases and J by 4 bases, leaving 14 bases between them. The CDR3 protein is CASSQEGQRETQYF. The CDR3 coding sequence is TGTGCCAGCAGCCAAGAAGGACAGCGAGAGACCCAGTACTTC.

By share of the sample, this clone is large. The V gene is TRBV6-6, the J gene TRBJ1-4; a weak D match, TRBD1 (5 bases). Germline CDR1 reads MNHNY; CDR2 reads SVGAGI (reference sequence). V lost 0 bases to trimming and J lost 8 bases, with 10 bases between them. CDR3 length: 14 amino acids. As DNA, the CDR3 is TGTGCCAGCAGTTACTCGTGGCAGGGAGAAAAACTGTTTTTT. Translated, it gives CASSYSWQGEKLFF.